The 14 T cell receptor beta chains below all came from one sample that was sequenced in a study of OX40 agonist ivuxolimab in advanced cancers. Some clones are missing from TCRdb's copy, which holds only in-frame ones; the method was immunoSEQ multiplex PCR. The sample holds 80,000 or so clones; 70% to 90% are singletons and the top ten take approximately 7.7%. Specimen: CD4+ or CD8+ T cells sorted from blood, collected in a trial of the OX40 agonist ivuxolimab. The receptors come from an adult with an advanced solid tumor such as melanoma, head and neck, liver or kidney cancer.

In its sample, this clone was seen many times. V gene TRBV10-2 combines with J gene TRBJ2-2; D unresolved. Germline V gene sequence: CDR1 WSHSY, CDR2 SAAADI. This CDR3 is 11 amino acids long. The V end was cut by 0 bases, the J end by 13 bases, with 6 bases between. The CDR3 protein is CASSESNLLFF. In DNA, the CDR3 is TGCGCCAGCAGTGAGTCGAATTTGCTGTTTTTT.

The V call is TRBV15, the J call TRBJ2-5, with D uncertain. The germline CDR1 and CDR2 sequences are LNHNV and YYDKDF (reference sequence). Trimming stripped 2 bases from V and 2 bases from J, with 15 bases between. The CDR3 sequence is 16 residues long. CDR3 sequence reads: CATSRLLATAQETQYF. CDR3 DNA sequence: TGTGCCACCAGCAGACTCCTTGCAACAGCACAAGAGACCCAGTACTTC.

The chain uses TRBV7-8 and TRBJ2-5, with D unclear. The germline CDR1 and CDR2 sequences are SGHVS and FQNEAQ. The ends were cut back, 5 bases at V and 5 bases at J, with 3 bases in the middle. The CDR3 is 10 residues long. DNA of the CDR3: TGTGCCAGCAGCCGGGAGACCCAGTACTTC. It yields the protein CASSRETQYF.

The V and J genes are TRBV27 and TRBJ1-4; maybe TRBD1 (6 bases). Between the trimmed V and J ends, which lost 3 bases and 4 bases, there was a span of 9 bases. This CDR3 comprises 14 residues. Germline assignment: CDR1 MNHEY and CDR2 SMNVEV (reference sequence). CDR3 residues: CASSFGQLNEKLFF. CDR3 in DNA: TGTGCCAGCAGTTTCGGACAGCTTAATGAAAAACTGTTTTTT.

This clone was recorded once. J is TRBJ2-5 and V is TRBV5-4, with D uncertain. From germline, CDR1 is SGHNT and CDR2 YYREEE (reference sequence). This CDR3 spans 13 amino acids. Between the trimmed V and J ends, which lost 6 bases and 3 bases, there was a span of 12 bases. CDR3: CASTRNVEETQYF. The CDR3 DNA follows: TGTGCCAGCACCAGGAACGTCGAAGAGACCCAGTACTTC.

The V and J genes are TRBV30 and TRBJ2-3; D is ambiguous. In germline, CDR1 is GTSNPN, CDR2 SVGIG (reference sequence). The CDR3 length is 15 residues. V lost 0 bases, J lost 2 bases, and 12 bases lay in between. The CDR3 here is CAWSVRVVSTDTQYF. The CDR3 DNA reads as TGTGCCTGGAGTGTACGGGTGGTCTCCACAGATACGCAGTATTTT.

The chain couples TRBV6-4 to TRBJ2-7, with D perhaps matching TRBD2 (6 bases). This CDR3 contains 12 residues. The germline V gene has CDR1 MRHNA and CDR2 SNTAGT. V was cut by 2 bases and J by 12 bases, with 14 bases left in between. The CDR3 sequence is CASSDLTGGLYF. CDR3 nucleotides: TGTGCCAGCAGTGACCTCACAGGAGGGTTGTACTTC.

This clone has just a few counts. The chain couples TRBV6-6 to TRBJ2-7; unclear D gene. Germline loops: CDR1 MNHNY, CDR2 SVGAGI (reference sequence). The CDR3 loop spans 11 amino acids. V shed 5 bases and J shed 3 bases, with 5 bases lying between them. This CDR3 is CASSRSYEQYF. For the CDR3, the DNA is TGTGCCAGCAGTAGAAGCTACGAGCAGTACTTC.

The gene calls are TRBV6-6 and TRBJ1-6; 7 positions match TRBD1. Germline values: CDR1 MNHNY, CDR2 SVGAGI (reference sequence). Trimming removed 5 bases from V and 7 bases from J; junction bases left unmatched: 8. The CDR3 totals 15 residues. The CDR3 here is CASSQEQTGNSPLHF. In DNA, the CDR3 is TGTGCCAGCAGTCAAGAACAGACAGGGAATTCACCCCTCCACTTT.

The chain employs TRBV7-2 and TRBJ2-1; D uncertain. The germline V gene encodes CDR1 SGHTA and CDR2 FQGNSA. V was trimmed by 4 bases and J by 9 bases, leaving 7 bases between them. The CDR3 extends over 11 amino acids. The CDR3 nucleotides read TGTGCCAGCAGCTCATGGGGTGAGCAGTTCTTC. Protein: CASSSWGEQFF.

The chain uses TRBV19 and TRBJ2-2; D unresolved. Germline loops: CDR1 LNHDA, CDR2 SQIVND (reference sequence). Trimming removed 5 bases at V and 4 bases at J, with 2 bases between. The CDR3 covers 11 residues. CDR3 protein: CASSLTGELFF. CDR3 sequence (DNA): TGTGCCAGTAGTCTCACCGGGGAGCTGTTTTTT.

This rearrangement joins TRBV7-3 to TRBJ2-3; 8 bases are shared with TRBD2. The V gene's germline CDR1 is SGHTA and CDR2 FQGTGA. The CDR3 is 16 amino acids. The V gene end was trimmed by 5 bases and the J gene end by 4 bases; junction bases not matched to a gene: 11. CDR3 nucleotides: TGTGCCAGCAGCCTCCGATGGAGCGGGAGTTCAGATACGCAGTATTTT. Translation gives CASSLRWSGSSDTQYF.

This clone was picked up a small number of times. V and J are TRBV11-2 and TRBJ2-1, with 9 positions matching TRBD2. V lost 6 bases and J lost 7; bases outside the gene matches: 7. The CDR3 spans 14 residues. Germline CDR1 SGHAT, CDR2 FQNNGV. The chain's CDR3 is CASSQGGGANEQFF. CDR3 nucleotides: TGTGCCAGCAGTCAAGGCGGGGGGGCAAATGAGCAGTTCTTC.

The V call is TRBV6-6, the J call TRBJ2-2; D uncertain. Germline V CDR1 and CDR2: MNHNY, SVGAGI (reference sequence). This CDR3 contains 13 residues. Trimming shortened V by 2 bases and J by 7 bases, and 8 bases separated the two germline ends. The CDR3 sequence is CASSYAPIGELFF. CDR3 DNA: TGTGCCAGCAGTTACGCTCCGATCGGGGAGCTGTTTTTT.